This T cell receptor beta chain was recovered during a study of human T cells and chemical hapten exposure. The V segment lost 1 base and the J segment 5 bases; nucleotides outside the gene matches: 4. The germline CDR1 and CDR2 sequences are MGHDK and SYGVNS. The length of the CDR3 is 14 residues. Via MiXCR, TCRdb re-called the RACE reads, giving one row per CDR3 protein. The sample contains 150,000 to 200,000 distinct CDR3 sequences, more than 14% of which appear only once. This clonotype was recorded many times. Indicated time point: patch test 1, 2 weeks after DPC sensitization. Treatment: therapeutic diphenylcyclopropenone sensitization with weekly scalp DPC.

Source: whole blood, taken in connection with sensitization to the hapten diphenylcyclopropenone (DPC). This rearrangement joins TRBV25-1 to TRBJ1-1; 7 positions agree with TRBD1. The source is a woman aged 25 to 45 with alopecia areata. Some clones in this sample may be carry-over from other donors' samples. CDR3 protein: CASSEFDRVTEAFF. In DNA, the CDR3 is TGTGCCAGCAGTGAATTTGACAGGGTGACTGAAGCTTTCTTT.